This T cell receptor (beta chain) was profiled in a study of blood T cell repertoires in COVID-19. In the study overall: The analysed material was cDNA or gDNA that came from T cells, B-cell-depleted T cells, or PBMCs.

The CDR3 totals 16 residues. J lost 5 bases, V lost 3 bases, and 3 bases had no gene match. Germline CDR1 and CDR2: SGDLS and YYNGEE. In the original analysis: Reference gene primer amplification yielded estimated nucleated cell counts. TCRdb keeps only in-frame clones here, not all; method: immunoSEQ multiplex PCR. The V and J calls and clone size come from that table; D and trimming were worked out from the DNA. This sample has 150,000 or so clones, with roughly 83% found just once. The receptor comes from a man younger than 30 with active or convalescent COVID-19. Sequenced material: peripheral blood. The J gene is TRBJ2-2, the V gene TRBV9; 14 nucleotides agree with TRBD2. The CDR3 region has the DNA TGTGCCAGCAGCGCCCGGACTAGCGGGAGGACCGGGGAGCTGTTTTTT. It yields the protein CASSARTSGRTGELFF. The variable domain in full, with the rest retrieved from reference TRBV9 and TRBJ2-2, is DSGVTQTPKHLITATGQRVTLRCSPRSGDLSVYWYQQSLDQGLQFLIQYYNGEERAKGNILERFSAQQFPDLHSELNLSSLELGDSALYFCASSARTSGRTGELFFGEGSRLTVL.